Shown below are 20 T cell receptor beta chains from a single sample sequenced in a study of blood T cell repertoires in COVID-19. Profiled with immunoSEQ multiplex PCR; TCRdb holds only in-frame clones, not every one. The table lists roughly 280,000 clones, about 90% of them singletons. The sequenced sample consisted of PBMCs or T cells enriched from blood (not recorded which). Every receptor here comes from a woman aged 30 to 39 with acute COVID-19.

V usage is TRBV4-2 and J usage is TRBJ1-1; D gene uncertain. V lost 0 bases, J lost 6 bases, and 14 bases lay in between. This CDR3 is built from 15 residues. Germline V gene lookup returns CDR1 LGHNA and CDR2 YNFKEQ. The CDR3 here is CASSQDLGGRAEAFF. The CDR3 DNA is TGTGCCAGCAGCCAAGATCTGGGAGGGCGGGCTGAAGCTTTCTTT.

The table lists this clone with a few counts. The rearrangement joins TRBV19 to TRBJ1-4, with 9 bases that match TRBD1. The CDR3 contains 15 residues. CDR1 and CDR2 (germline): LNHDA, SQIVND (reference sequence). Trimming removed 5 bases from V and 7 bases from J; junction bases left unmatched: 8. The DNA of the CDR3 is TGTGCCAGTAGTCCGACAGGGGGAGGAGGTGAAAAACTGTTTTTT. This gives the protein CASSPTGGGGEKLFF.

The rearrangement uses TRBV28 and TRBJ2-1; TRBD2 agrees at 11 bases. V dropped 6 bases and J dropped 15; count of bases not matched to a gene: 19. This CDR3 is 16 amino acids long. Looked up from germline, CDR1 is MDHEN and CDR2 is SYDVKM. CDR3 DNA sequence: TGTGCCAGCAGCCCAGAGACCCGACTAGCGGGACATGGTGGGTTCTTC. Protein product: CASSPETRLAGHGGFF.

This chain uses TRBV29-1 with TRBJ2-1; D call uncertain. This CDR3 spans 13 amino acids. The V gene's germline CDR1 is SQVTM and CDR2 ANQGSEA. The V gene lost 4 bases and the J gene lost 0 bases, with 7 bases spanning the gap. The CDR3 reads CSVVAISYNEQFF. In nucleotides, the CDR3 is TGCAGCGTTGTGGCAATCTCCTACAATGAGCAGTTCTTC.

V and J are TRBV29-1 and TRBJ2-7; no reliable D call. Germline V gives CDR1 SQVTM, CDR2 ANQGSEA. V lost 4 bases and J 3 bases, leaving 7 bases between the germline ends. The CDR3 length is 11 residues. The CDR3 DNA sequence: TGCAGCGTTGTTTTCAGCTACGAGCAGTACTTC. It specifies CSVVFSYEQYF.

J is TRBJ1-2 and V is TRBV7-6; 9 positions agree with TRBD1. V lost 5 bases to trimming and J lost 8 bases; unmatched junction nucleotides: 12. Germline CDR1 SGHVS, CDR2 FNYEAQ. The CDR3 is 15 amino acids. The CDR3 protein is CASSERPGQGVGYTF. The CDR3 DNA reads as TGTGCCAGCAGCGAACGGCCGGGACAGGGTGTGGGCTACACCTTC.

This chain connects TRBV29-1 to TRBJ2-1; TRBD2 matches 8 bases. The junction had 8 bases not matched to a gene; V was cut back by 6 bases and J by 7 bases. CDR3 length: 13 amino acids. CDR1 is SQVTM, CDR2 ANQGSEA, per germline. Here the CDR3 DNA reads TGCAGCGTGGAGCTAGCGGGTACAAATGAGCAGTTCTTC. This translates into CSVELAGTNEQFF.

The chain employs TRBV3-1 (or the pseudogene TRBV3-2) and TRBJ2-3; 7 bases line up with TRBD2. With 3 bases clipped from V and 2 bases from J, the junction kept 5 bases outside the gene matches. The CDR3 loop spans 15 amino acids. Germline V CDR1 and CDR2: LGHDT, YNNKEL (reference sequence). The CDR3 region is CASSHDRDYTDTQYF. CDR3 nucleotide sequence: TGTGCCAGCAGCCACGACCGGGACTACACAGATACGCAGTATTTT.

This clone was seen just once. The chain uses TRBV6-5 and TRBJ2-7; TRBD1 is a possible D gene (6 bases). V was shortened by 6 bases and J by 6 bases, with 12 bases between the two germline ends. The CDR3 runs to 12 residues. The germline V gene has CDR1 MNHEY and CDR2 SVGAGI. The CDR3 DNA follows: TGTGCCAGCAGCTCCGGACAGAGCGAGCAGTACTTC. The encoded protein is CASSSGQSEQYF.

The genes are TRBV7-9 and TRBJ2-3, with TRBD2 identical over 8 bases. Per the germline V gene, CDR1 is SEHNR and CDR2 is FQNEAQ (reference sequence). The V gene end was trimmed by 3 bases and the J gene end by 0 bases; junction bases not matched to a gene: 2. There are 15 residues in the CDR3. CDR3 DNA sequence: TGTGCCAGCAGCTTCATAGCGGGAAGCACAGATACGCAGTATTTT. This translates into CASSFIAGSTDTQYF.

This clone was recorded a few times. The J gene is TRBJ1-4, the V gene TRBV7-6; D possibly corresponds to TRBD1 (6 bases). V lost 2 bases and J lost 3, with 10 bases in between. This CDR3 is 15 amino acids long. In germline, CDR1 is SGHVS, CDR2 FNYEAQ. The CDR3 loop reads CASSLSTGPNEKLFF. The CDR3 region has the DNA TGTGCCAGCAGCTTATCCACAGGGCCTAATGAAAAACTGTTTTTT.

The chain recombines TRBV5-6 with TRBJ2-7, with 10 bases that match TRBD2. The V gene end was trimmed by 0 bases and the J gene end by 6 bases; junction bases not matched to a gene: 0. The CDR3 length is 13 residues. Germline CDR1 reads SGHDT; CDR2 reads YYEEEE. The CDR3 here is CASSLGLAGEQYF. The CDR3 DNA reads TGTGCCAGCAGCTTGGGACTAGCGGGCGAGCAGTACTTC.

The chain combines TRBV7-3 with TRBJ2-2; TRBD2 matches at 15 bases. V shed 5 bases and J 6 bases; nucleotides not matched to a gene: 10. Germline V gene lookup returns CDR1 SGHTA and CDR2 FQGTGA. The CDR3 spans 18 residues. CDR3 in DNA: TGTGCCAGCAGCCCCCGGACTAGCGGGAGGGCCGTGTCCGGGGAGCTGTTTTTT. Translation gives CASSPRTSGRAVSGELFF.

This chain joins TRBV14 and TRBJ2-3; D may be TRBD1 (5 bases). The CDR3 covers 12 residues. Germline V gene data show CDR1 as SGHDN and CDR2 as FVKESK. Trimming took off 5 bases at V and 6 bases at J, with 9 bases between the two ends. In DNA form, the CDR3 reads TGTGCCAGCAGCTACGCAGGGGATACGCAGTATTTT. Its protein is CASSYAGDTQYF.

The chain carries TRBV18 and TRBJ1-4, with D perhaps TRBD1 (5 bases). V gave up 2 bases and J gave up 14 bases, with 15 bases separating them. This CDR3 has 13 residues. Germline V lookup: CDR1 KGHSH, CDR2 LQKENI. The CDR3 loop is CASSPGTEGPLFF. The DNA for the CDR3 is TGTGCCAGCTCACCAGGCACGGAGGGGCCGCTGTTTTTT.

J is TRBJ2-3 and V is TRBV4-1; D is perhaps TRBD1 (6 bases). Germline CDR1 reads MGHRA; CDR2 reads YSYEKL. The CDR3 totals 18 residues. V dropped 0 bases and J dropped 0 bases, with 16 bases sitting between them. CDR3 sequence (DNA): TGCGCCAGCAGCCAAGATAATGAGGGGACAAGTAGCACAGATACGCAGTATTTT. Translating gives CASSQDNEGTSSTDTQYF.

This chain joins TRBV6-5 and TRBJ2-3; TRBD1 matches 8 bases. V trimming: 2 bases; J trimming: 0 bases; junction bases outside the gene matches: 1. CDR3 length: 15 amino acids. Germline CDR1 reads MNHEY; CDR2 reads SVGAGI. CDR3 region: CASSYGTGSTDTQYF. The CDR3 bases are TGTGCCAGCAGTTACGGGACAGGCAGCACAGATACGCAGTATTTT.

The chain combines TRBV7-2 with TRBJ1-3, with a tentative D call TRBD1 (6 bases). V shed 3 bases and J shed 0 bases, with 15 bases lying between them. Germline CDR1 and CDR2: SGHTA and FQGNSA. This CDR3 spans 17 amino acids. This chain's CDR3 is CASSFSIQGYSGNTIYF. The CDR3 DNA follows: TGTGCCAGCAGCTTTAGTATACAGGGTTACTCTGGAAACACCATATATTTT.

V and J are TRBV7-2 and TRBJ1-4, with D perhaps TRBD1 (5 bases). The CDR3 length is 14 residues. Germline V gene sequence: CDR1 SGHTA, CDR2 FQGNSA. Between the trimmed V and J ends, which lost 3 bases and 0 bases, there was a span of 5 bases. The DNA of the CDR3 is TGTGCCAGCAGCTTGACAGCAACTAATGAAAAACTGTTTTTT. Its protein product is CASSLTATNEKLFF.

The chain combines TRBV27 with TRBJ2-4; TRBD2 might be the D (5 bases). The germline V and J ends were trimmed by 2 bases and 0 bases, with 5 bases remaining between them. CDR3 size: 14 residues. CDR1 is MNHEY, CDR2 SMNVEV, per germline (reference sequence). The CDR3 region is CASSLAGAKNIQYF. CDR3 DNA sequence: TGTGCCAGCAGTTTAGCGGGAGCCAAAAACATTCAGTACTTC.